This entry lists 32 T cell receptor beta chains sequenced from one sample in a study of CD8 T cells in ankylosing spondylitis. The antigens for these receptors are not known. TCRdb reanalysed the 5' RACE reads using MiXCR and keeps one entry per CDR3 protein. The sample yields more than 500,000 distinct CDR3 sequences, under 5.5% seen once. General study findings and limits: Ankylosing spondylitis blood seemed to carry a telltale TCR beta motif made of under ten highly homologous variants.

Sequenced material: blood, either unsorted or a sorted T cell fraction (not recorded which). Receptors originate from a male donor with ankylosing spondylitis.

The CDR3 bases are TGCAGTGCTAATACCCGGGACAGGGGGCGGGCAGATACGCAGTATTTT. This translates into CSANTRDRGRADTQYF. The chain employs TRBV20-1 and TRBJ2-3; 12 bases line up with TRBD1. CDR3 length: 16 residues. Germline CDR1 DFQATT, CDR2 SNEGSKA (reference sequence). Germline trimming cut 4 bases from V and 4 bases from J; bases unmatched to any gene: 9.

At least ten counts were recorded for this clonotype. The rearrangement uses TRBV20-1 and TRBJ2-1, with 9 bases aligning to TRBD2. The CDR3 covers 18 residues. J was trimmed by 2 bases and V by 6 bases; bases with no gene match: 17. Germline CDR1 is DFQATT and CDR2 is SNEGSKA (reference sequence). CDR3 DNA: TGCAGTGCCTCTACCTTATTTCTTGGCGGGGGGGCCTACAATGAGCAGTTCTTC. This gives the protein CSASTLFLGGGAYNEQFF.

This clonotype was seen ten or more times. J is TRBJ2-7 and V is TRBV7-2, with 10 bases that match TRBD2. Germline loops: CDR1 SGHTA, CDR2 FQGNSA. The junction had 4 bases not matched to a gene; V was cut back by 5 bases and J by 3 bases. The CDR3 runs to 14 residues. The CDR3 sequence: CASSQLAGFYEQYF. The CDR3, as DNA: TGTGCCAGCAGCCAACTAGCGGGATTCTACGAGCAGTACTTC. Full variable domain (missing parts from reference TRBV7-2 and TRBJ2-7): GAGVSQSPSNKVTEKGKDVELRCDPISGHTALYWYRQSLGQGLEFLIYFQGNSAPDKSGLPSDRFSAERTGGSVSTLTIQRTQQEDSAVYLCASSQLAGFYEQYFGPGTRLTVT.

The sample holds many counts of this clonotype. The chain couples TRBV11-3 to TRBJ2-4, with 8 nucleotides matching TRBD2. With 6 bases clipped from V and 0 bases from J, the junction kept 13 bases outside the gene matches. The CDR3 runs to 18 residues. CDR1 is SGHNT and CDR2 is YENEEA in the germline V gene. CDR3 amino acids: CASRQGLGWGLAKNIQYF. CDR3 nucleotides: TGTGCCAGCAGGCAGGGACTAGGCTGGGGGCTAGCCAAAAACATTCAGTACTTC.

The genes are TRBV7-9 and TRBJ2-4, with D perhaps matching TRBD1 (6 bases). This CDR3 has 15 residues. Germline V lookup: CDR1 SEHNR, CDR2 FQNEAQ (reference sequence). Trimming left V 5 bases short and J 0 bases short, with 11 bases between. The CDR3 here is CASSPRGLAKNIQYF. The CDR3 DNA reads TGTGCCAGCAGCCCCAGGGGTTTAGCCAAAAACATTCAGTACTTC.

This clonotype has a count of ten or more. The chain is built from TRBV20-1 and TRBJ2-1, with a tentative D call TRBD2 (6 bases). Germline lookup yields CDR1 DFQATT and CDR2 SNEGSKA (reference sequence). V was cut by 6 bases and J by 7 bases, with 10 bases left in between. CDR3 size: 11 residues. The CDR3 is CSAGTRNEQFF. CDR3 in DNA: TGCAGTGCGGGGACTCGGAATGAGCAGTTCTTC.

This clonotype was counted only a few times. V is TRBV9 and J is TRBJ2-4; TRBD1 matches at 8 bases. The V gene end was trimmed by 3 bases and the J gene end by 0 bases; junction bases not matched to a gene: 5. This CDR3 comprises 16 residues. Germline CDR1 reads SGDLS; CDR2 reads YYNGEE. CDR3 DNA sequence: TGTGCCAGCAGCGGAGGACAGGGTTCAGCCAAAAACATTCAGTACTTC. This gives the protein CASSGGQGSAKNIQYF.

There are many counts of this clonotype. The J gene is TRBJ1-4, the V gene TRBV7-9, with D perhaps TRBD1 (6 bases). V was pared by 1 base and J by 8 bases, with 11 bases between. This CDR3 contains 14 residues. Per germline, CDR1 SEHNR and CDR2 FQNEAQ (reference sequence). The CDR3 DNA is TGTGCCAGCAGCTTAGGCCGGACAGAAGAAAAACTGTTTTTT. Its protein product is CASSLGRTEEKLFF. Together with reference TRBV7-9 and TRBJ1-4, the CDR3 gives the full variable domain: DTGVSQNPRHKITKRGQNVTFRCDPISEHNRLYWYRQTLGQGPEFLTYFQNEAQLEKSRLLSDRFSAERPKGSFSTLEIQRTEQGDSAMYLCASSLGRTEEKLFFGSGTQLSVL.

Concerning this clonotype: Just one base apart from a much larger clone, this may be a read error. CDR3 loop: CSFRHGPTDTQYF. The DNA for the CDR3 is TGCAGCTTCCGACACGGACCCACAGATACGCAGTATTTT. The chain uses TRBV29-1 and TRBJ2-3; no clear D. Per germline, CDR1 SQVTM and CDR2 ANQGSEA. V was shortened by 8 bases and J by 2 bases, with 14 bases between the two germline ends. CDR3 length: 13 amino acids.

This clonotype was seen at least ten times. This sequence joins TRBV7-2 and TRBJ1-3; 7 positions agree with TRBD1. The CDR3 consists of 15 residues. The germline V gene has CDR1 SGHTA and CDR2 FQGNSA. Trimming removed 0 bases from V and 1 base from J; junction bases left unmatched: 0. CDR3 protein: CASSLATGSGNTIYF. DNA of the CDR3: TGTGCCAGCAGCTTAGCGACAGGGTCTGGAAACACCATATATTTT.

This clonotype was observed a few times. The gene calls are TRBV5-4 and TRBJ2-5, with D perhaps assigned TRBD1 or TRBD2 (6 bases each). V was cut by 4 bases and J by 5 bases, with 21 bases left in between. CDR1 and CDR2 (germline): SGHNT, YYREEE (reference sequence). CDR3 length equals 16 residues. In DNA, the CDR3 is TGTGCCAGCAGCCCCGGGAGTAGCGGAGGGGGGGAGACCCAGTACTTC. Its protein is CASSPGSSGGGETQYF.

This clonotype was seen many times. The genes are TRBV5-1 and TRBJ2-1; D gene ambiguous. The CDR3 is made up of 15 amino acids. V lost 1 base and J 0 bases, leaving 8 bases between the germline ends. CDR1 SGHRS and CDR2 YFSETQ come from the germline V gene. In DNA form, the CDR3 reads TGCGCCAGCAGCTTGTTTACAAGCTCCTACAATGAGCAGTTCTTC. This codes for CASSLFTSSYNEQFF. The full variable domain, completed using reference TRBV5-1 and TRBJ2-1, is KAGVTQTPRYLIKTRGQQVTLSCSPISGHRSVSWYQQTPGQGLQFLFEYFSETQRNKGNFPGRFSGRQFSNSRSEMNVSTLELGDSALYLCASSLFTSSYNEQFFGPGTRLTVL.

Ten or more counts support this clonotype. The chain has TRBV5-1 and TRBJ2-1, with TRBD2 matching over 7 bases. V was pared by 0 bases and J by 9 bases, with 6 bases of the junction left unmatched. The CDR3 extends over 14 amino acids. The germline V gene has CDR1 SGHRS and CDR2 YFSETQ. CDR3 coding DNA: TGCGCCAGCAGCTTGGGTAGCGGGTCTGTTGAGCAGTTCTTC. This codes for CASSLGSGSVEQFF. Filled out from reference TRBV5-1 and TRBJ2-1, the complete variable domain reads KAGVTQTPRYLIKTRGQQVTLSCSPISGHRSVSWYQQTPGQGLQFLFEYFSETQRNKGNFPGRFSGRQFSNSRSEMNVSTLELGDSALYLCASSLGSGSVEQFFGPGTRLTVL.

This clonotype was detected many times. V gene TRBV9 combines with J gene TRBJ2-7; unclear D gene. This CDR3 has 14 amino acids. V was pared by 0 bases and J by 2 bases, with 9 bases between. From germline, CDR1 is SGDLS and CDR2 YYNGEE. As DNA, the CDR3 is TGTGCCAGCAGCGTAGACCAGTTTCCCTACGAGCAGTACTTC. Protein: CASSVDQFPYEQYF.

This clonotype was counted ten times or more. J is TRBJ2-7 and V is TRBV27, with a possible D match to TRBD1 (6 bases). This CDR3 is built from 16 residues. Germline values: CDR1 MNHEY, CDR2 SMNVEV (reference sequence). Trimming took 0 bases from V and 2 from J, leaving 14 bases between them. CDR3 in amino acids: CASSLSLPGQPYEQYF. CDR3 nucleotide sequence: TGTGCCAGCAGTTTATCCCTCCCGGGACAACCCTACGAGCAGTACTTC.

The V and J genes are TRBV20-1 and TRBJ2-1; the D gene could be TRBD1 or TRBD2 (5 bases each). V was pared by 3 bases and J by 9 bases, with 12 bases between. The CDR3 length is 12 residues. CDR1 is DFQATT and CDR2 is SNEGSKA in the germline V gene (reference sequence). The CDR3 nucleotides are TGCAGTGCTAGTTGGGGGTTCGTTGAGCAGTTCTTC. It codes for CSASWGFVEQFF.

This clonotype was seen many times. This sequence joins TRBV20-1 and TRBJ2-1; 10 bases fit TRBD2. V trimming: 7 bases; J trimming: 7 bases; junction bases outside the gene matches: 7. Per germline, CDR1 DFQATT and CDR2 SNEGSKA (reference sequence). The CDR3 length is 13 residues. CDR3 region: CSVPLAGPNEQFF. CDR3 bases: TGCAGTGTTCCACTAGCGGGGCCTAATGAGCAGTTCTTC.

This clonotype occurred many times. The chain recombines TRBV5-1 with TRBJ1-1; tentative D call: TRBD1 (6 bases). V gave up 4 bases and J gave up 5 bases, with 18 bases separating them. CDR3 length: 15 residues. Germline CDR1 and CDR2: SGHRS and YFSETQ. The CDR3 loop reads CASSALRSGDTEAFF. The CDR3 nucleotides are TGCGCCAGCAGCGCCCTCAGGTCAGGGGATACTGAAGCTTTCTTT. The entire variable domain, with the rest obtained from reference TRBV5-1 and TRBJ1-1, is as follows: KAGVTQTPRYLIKTRGQQVTLSCSPISGHRSVSWYQQTPGQGLQFLFEYFSETQRNKGNFPGRFSGRQFSNSRSEMNVSTLELGDSALYLCASSALRSGDTEAFFGQGTRLTVV.

This clonotype was counted at least ten times. The junction does not match germline at one end; this may be a read error. The genes are TRBV27 and TRBJ2-1; perhaps TRBD2 as D (5 bases). Germline V gives CDR1 MNHEY, CDR2 SMNVEV (reference sequence). The CDR3 totals 15 residues. CDR3 nucleotide sequence: TGCGCCAGCAGCTTGGAAGGGAGCTCCTACAATGAGCAGTTCTTC. It codes for CASSLEGSSYNEQFF.

In its sample, this clonotype was seen a few times. The chain recombines TRBV10-2 with TRBJ2-5, with D possibly matching TRBD2 (5 bases). The CDR3 is 16 amino acids. Germline assignment: CDR1 WSHSY and CDR2 SAAADI. The ends were cut back, 8 bases at V and 2 bases at J, with 21 bases in the middle. CDR3 nucleotide sequence: TGCGCCAGCGGACGGGCCGGTCGGGGTCGGCAAGAGACCCAGTACTTC. This translates into CASGRAGRGRQETQYF.

This clonotype was observed a handful of times. The V and J genes are TRBV7-2 and TRBJ2-3; 9 bases map to TRBD1. Germline loops: CDR1 SGHTA, CDR2 FQGNSA. The CDR3 is 15 amino acids. The V gene end was trimmed by 6 bases and the J gene end by 2 bases; junction bases not matched to a gene: 6. The DNA for the CDR3 is TGTGCCAGCAGACTCGACAGGGGGAACACAGATACGCAGTATTTT. This encodes CASRLDRGNTDTQYF.

This clonotype has a count of ten or more. The chain couples TRBV5-1 to TRBJ2-7; D perhaps matches TRBD2 (6 bases). The V end lost 0 bases, the J end lost 1 base, and 14 bases lay between the germline ends. The length of the CDR3 is 16 residues. Germline CDR1 is SGHRS and CDR2 is YFSETQ. The CDR3, as DNA: TGCGCCAGCAGCTTGGACGGGGGTAGCGCGTCCTACGAGCAGTACTTC. As protein: CASSLDGGSASYEQYF.

This clonotype was observed at least ten times. The V call is TRBV4-2, the J call TRBJ1-2; no clear D. Germline values: CDR1 LGHNA, CDR2 YNFKEQ. Trimming cost V 0 bases and J 1 base, with 18 bases left between them. The CDR3 is 18 residues long. The CDR3 DNA sequence: TGTGCCAGCAGCCAAGATACCCCTATGGCTGGTAGTAACTATGGCTACACCTTC. Its translation is CASSQDTPMAGSNYGYTF.

This clonotype was seen ten or more times. CDR3 amino acids: CASSLATREPQHF. DNA of the CDR3: TGTGCCAGCAGCTTGGCCACCCGGGAACCCCAGCATTTT. The chain uses TRBV5-5 and TRBJ1-5, with D unclear. Germline V CDR1 and CDR2: SGHKS, YYEKEE (reference sequence). Trimming left V 0 bases short and J 10 bases short, with 11 bases between. The CDR3 covers 13 residues.

This clonotype was observed at least ten times. J is TRBJ1-2 and V is TRBV4-2, with D maybe TRBD1 (5 bases). V lost 8 bases and J 4 bases, leaving 17 bases between the germline ends. The CDR3 loop spans 14 amino acids. Germline V gene data show CDR1 as LGHNA and CDR2 as YNFKEQ. Here the CDR3 DNA reads TGTGCCAGCGGTTCCATAAGGGGAACCTATGGCTACACCTTC. Its protein product is CASGSIRGTYGYTF.

This clonotype was seen ten or more times. The chain links TRBV20-1 to TRBJ1-5; D gene uncertain. V lost 0 bases and J 2 bases, leaving 8 bases between the germline ends. The CDR3 sequence is 14 residues long. In germline, CDR1 is DFQATT, CDR2 SNEGSKA (reference sequence). CDR3 bases: TGCAGTGCTAGAGATGGAGGAGGCAATCAGCCCCAGCATTTT. Translation: CSARDGGGNQPQHF.

This clonotype has at least ten counts. The chain carries TRBV29-1 and TRBJ1-1; possibly TRBD1 for D (6 bases). Germline CDR1 is SQVTM and CDR2 is ANQGSEA. The CDR3 is 11 amino acids. Trimming removed 8 bases from V and 11 bases from J, with 18 bases in between. The CDR3 DNA follows: TGCAGCATTTGGGGGGGCTTGCGGGCTTTCTTT. Its protein product is CSIWGGLRAFF.

This clonotype was observed many times. V usage is TRBV7-9 and J usage is TRBJ1-2, with TRBD1 matching 7 bases. The germline CDR1 and CDR2 sequences are SEHNR and FQNEAQ (reference sequence). The ends lost 4 bases at V and 2 bases at J; junction bases unmatched: 1. The CDR3 is 13 residues long. CDR3 coding DNA: TGTGCCAGCAGCTCGACAGGGAACTATGGCTACACCTTC. It specifies CASSSTGNYGYTF.

This clonotype was seen many times. The chain recombines TRBV6-1 with TRBJ1-5, with a tentative D call TRBD1 (5 bases). This CDR3 contains 15 residues. The V and J ends lost 6 bases and 9 bases respectively, with 21 bases between them. Germline CDR1 is MNHNS and CDR2 is SASEGT. CDR3 protein: CASRRAGTVEGPQHF. As DNA, the CDR3 is TGTGCCAGCAGACGCGCCGGGACGGTTGAGGGGCCCCAGCATTTT.

At least ten counts were recorded for this clonotype. This CDR3 is CASSQEGVGIGTQYF. CDR3 bases: TGCGCCAGCAGCCAAGAAGGGGTGGGGATCGGGACCCAGTACTTC. The rearrangement links TRBV4-1 to TRBJ2-5; D may be TRBD1 (5 bases). From germline, CDR1 is MGHRA and CDR2 YSYEKL. The CDR3 sequence is 15 residues long. The V end lost 0 bases, the J end lost 7 bases, and 15 bases lay between the germline ends.

The table lists this clonotype with many counts. The rearrangement uses TRBV5-1 and TRBJ2-5; D might be TRBD1 or TRBD2, each matching 5 bases. V lost 5 bases to trimming and J lost 3 bases, with 14 bases between them. In germline, CDR1 is SGHRS, CDR2 YFSETQ. The CDR3 covers 14 residues. For the CDR3, the DNA is TGCGCCAGCAGGATGGGAGTCAGGGAAGAGACCCAGTACTTC. Encoded protein: CASRMGVREETQYF.

This clonotype was recorded at least ten times. V and J are TRBV7-9 and TRBJ2-1; no firm D call. Trimming cost V 1 base and J 7 bases, with 8 bases left between them. This CDR3 is built from 13 residues. The germline gives CDR1 SEHNR, CDR2 FQNEAQ (reference sequence). CDR3 in amino acids: CASSLGFLNEQFF. CDR3 nucleotides: TGTGCCAGCAGCTTAGGGTTTCTGAATGAGCAGTTCTTC. Filled out from reference TRBV7-9 and TRBJ2-1, the complete variable domain reads DTGVSQNPRHKITKRGQNVTFRCDPISEHNRLYWYRQTLGQGPEFLTYFQNEAQLEKSRLLSDRFSAERPKGSFSTLEIQRTEQGDSAMYLCASSLGFLNEQFFGPGTRLTVL.